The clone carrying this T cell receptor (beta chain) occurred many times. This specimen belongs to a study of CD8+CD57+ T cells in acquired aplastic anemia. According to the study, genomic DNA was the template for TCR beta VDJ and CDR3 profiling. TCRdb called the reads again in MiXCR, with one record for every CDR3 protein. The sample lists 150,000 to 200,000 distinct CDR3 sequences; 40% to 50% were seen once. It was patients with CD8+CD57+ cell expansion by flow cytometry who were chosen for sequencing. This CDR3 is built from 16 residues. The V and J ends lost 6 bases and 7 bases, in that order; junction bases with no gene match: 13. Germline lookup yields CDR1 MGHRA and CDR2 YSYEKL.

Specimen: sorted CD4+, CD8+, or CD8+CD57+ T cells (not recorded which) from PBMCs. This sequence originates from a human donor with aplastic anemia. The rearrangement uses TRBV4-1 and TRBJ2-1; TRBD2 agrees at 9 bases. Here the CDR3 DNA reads TGCGCCAGCAGTCCCTGGTACCCCCTAGCGGGGAATGAGCAGTTCTTC. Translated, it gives CASSPWYPLAGNEQFF.